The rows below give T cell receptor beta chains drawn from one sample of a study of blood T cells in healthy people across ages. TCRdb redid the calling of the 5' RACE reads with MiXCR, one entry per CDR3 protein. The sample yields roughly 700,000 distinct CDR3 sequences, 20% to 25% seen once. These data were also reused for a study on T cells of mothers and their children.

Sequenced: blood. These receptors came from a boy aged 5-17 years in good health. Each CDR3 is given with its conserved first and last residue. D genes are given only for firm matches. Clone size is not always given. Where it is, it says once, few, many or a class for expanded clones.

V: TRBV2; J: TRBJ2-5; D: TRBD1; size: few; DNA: TGTGCCAGCAGTCCCGGGGGACAGGAATTTGAGACCCAGTACTTC; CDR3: CASSPGGQEFETQYF
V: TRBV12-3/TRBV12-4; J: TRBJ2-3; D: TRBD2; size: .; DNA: TGTGCCAGCAGTTTAGTGACTAGCGGGGACCGCCTGTCTTTT; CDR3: CASSLVTSGDRLSF
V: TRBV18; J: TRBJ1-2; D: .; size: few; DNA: TGTGCCAGCTCACCCCGGACAGATACTAACTATGGCTACACCTTC; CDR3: CASSPRTDTNYGYTF
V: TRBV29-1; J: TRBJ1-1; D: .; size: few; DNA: TGCAGCGTTGAAGATGGGGTGAACACTGAAGCTTTCTTT; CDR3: CSVEDGVNTEAFF
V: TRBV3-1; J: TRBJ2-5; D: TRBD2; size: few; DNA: TGTGCCAGCAGCCATCACGGGGGGGCAAGGGAGACCCAGTACTTC; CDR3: CASSHHGGARETQYF
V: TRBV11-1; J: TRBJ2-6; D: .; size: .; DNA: TGTGCCAGCAGCCCATTTCGGGCAGTGAAGCAAAGGAACTCTGGGGCCAACGTCCTGACTTTC; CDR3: CASSPFRAVKQRNSGANVLTF
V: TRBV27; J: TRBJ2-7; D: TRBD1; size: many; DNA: TGTGCCAGCAGCCCCGGGACAGGGGGCTACGAGCAGTACTTC; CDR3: CASSPGTGGYEQYF
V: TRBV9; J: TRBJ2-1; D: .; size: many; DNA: TGTGCCAGCAGCGTAGAGGATACCAGTGAGCAGTTCTTC; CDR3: CASSVEDTSEQFF
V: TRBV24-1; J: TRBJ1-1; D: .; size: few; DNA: TGTGCCACCGGTGATTCTGGGAGTAGGACTGAAGCTTTCTTT; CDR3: CATGDSGSRTEAFF
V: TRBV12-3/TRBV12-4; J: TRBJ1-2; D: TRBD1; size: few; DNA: TGTGCCAGCATGACGACAGGGAACTATGGCTACACCTTC; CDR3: CASMTTGNYGYTF
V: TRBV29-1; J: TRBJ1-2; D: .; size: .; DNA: TGCAGCGTTCAACGGGGGGCAGGGGACTATGGCTACACCTTC; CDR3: CSVQRGAGDYGYTF
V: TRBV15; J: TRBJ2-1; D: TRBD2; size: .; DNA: TGTGCCACCAGCCCGGAACTAGCGGGAGGGAAAAATGAGCAGTTCTTC; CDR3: CATSPELAGGKNEQFF
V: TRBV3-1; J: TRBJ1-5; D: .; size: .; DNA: TGTGCCAGCAGCTCTTTTAGCAATCAGCCCCAGCATTTT; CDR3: CASSSFSNQPQHF
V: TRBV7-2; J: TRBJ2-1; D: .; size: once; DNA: TGTGCCAGCACCCCTTGGGACAATGAGCAGTTCTTC; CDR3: CASTPWDNEQFF
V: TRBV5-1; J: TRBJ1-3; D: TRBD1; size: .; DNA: TGCGCCAGCAGCAAGGGACAGGGCGGAACCACCATATATTTT; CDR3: CASSKGQGGTTIYF
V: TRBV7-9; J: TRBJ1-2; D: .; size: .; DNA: TGTGCCAGCAGCTTAAATGACGGCTATGGCTACACCTTC; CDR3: CASSLNDGYGYTF
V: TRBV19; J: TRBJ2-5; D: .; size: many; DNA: TGTGCCAGTTCTGACAGAGAAGAGACCCAGTACTTC; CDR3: CASSDREETQYF
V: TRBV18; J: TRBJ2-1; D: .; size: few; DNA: TGTGCCAGCTCACCTAGATCGGGTTACAATGAGCAGTTCTTC; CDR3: CASSPRSGYNEQFF
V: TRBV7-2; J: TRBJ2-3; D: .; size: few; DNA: TGTGCCAGCAGCCTAACCAACACAGATACGCAGTATTTT; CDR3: CASSLTNTDTQYF
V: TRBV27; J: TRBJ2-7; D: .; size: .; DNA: TGTGCCACCAGCACAGCCTACGGGCAGTACTTC; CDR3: CATSTAYGQYF
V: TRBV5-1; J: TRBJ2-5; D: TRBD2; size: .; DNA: TGCGCCAGCAGCATGACTAGCGGGGGGTACCAAGAGACCCAGTACTTC; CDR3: CASSMTSGGYQETQYF
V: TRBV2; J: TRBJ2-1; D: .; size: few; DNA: TGTGCCAGCAGTCCGGATCGGCCCTCCTACAATGAGCAGTTCTTC; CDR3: CASSPDRPSYNEQFF
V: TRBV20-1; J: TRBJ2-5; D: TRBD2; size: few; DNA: TGCAGTGCTAGGGATAGCGGGAGGGTGCAAGAGACCCAGTACTTC; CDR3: CSARDSGRVQETQYF
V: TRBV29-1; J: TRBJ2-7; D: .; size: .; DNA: TGCAGCGTTGGGGGTTTACAGGTGACTACGAGCTCCTACGAGCAGTACTTC; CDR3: CSVGGLQVTTSSYEQYF
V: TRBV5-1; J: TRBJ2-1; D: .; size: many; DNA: TGTGCCAGCAGCTTAGAAGCTGAGCAGTTCTTC; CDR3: CASSLEAEQFF
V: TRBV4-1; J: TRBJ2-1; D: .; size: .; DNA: TGCGCCAGCAGCCAAATTTTGGGCAATGAGCAGTTCTTC; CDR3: CASSQILGNEQFF
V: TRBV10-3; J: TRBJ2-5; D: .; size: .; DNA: TGTGCCATCAGTGCGAACACCAACCCAGAGACCCAGTACTTC; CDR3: CAISANTNPETQYF
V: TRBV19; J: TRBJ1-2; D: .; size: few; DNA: TGTGCCGGTTCTTATGAGGGCTATGGCTACACCTTC; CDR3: CAGSYEGYGYTF
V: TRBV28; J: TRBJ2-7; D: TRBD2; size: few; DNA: TGTGCCAGCAAGCGGCTAGCGGGATCGTACGAGCAGTACTTC; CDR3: CASKRLAGSYEQYF
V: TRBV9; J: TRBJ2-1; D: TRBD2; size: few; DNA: TGTGCCAGCAGCGTTCTAGCGGAACTAAATGAGCAGTTCTTC; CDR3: CASSVLAELNEQFF
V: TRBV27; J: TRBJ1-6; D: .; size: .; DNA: TGTGCCAGCAGTTCAGGGGCGTATATGTCACCCCTCCACTTT; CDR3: CASSSGAYMSPLHF